This paragraph reports one T cell receptor (beta chain). Profiled with immunoSEQ multiplex PCR; TCRdb holds only in-frame clones, not every one. The sample holds approximately 160,000 clones; 75% to 95% are singletons and the top ten take around 2.2%. The sample belongs to a study of control samples from healthy donors and cancer patients. The receptor comes from a woman in her thirties or forties in good health. Sample: blood.

The DNA for the CDR3 is TGTGCCATTAGCGGGGGGGCTGGTACGCAGTATTTT. This translates into CAISGGAGTQYF. The chain employs TRBV24-1 and TRBJ2-3; TRBD2 matches 11 bases. The ends lost 11 bases at V and 8 bases at J; junction bases unmatched: 5. The length of the CDR3 is 12 residues. Germline V gives CDR1 KGHDR, CDR2 SFDVKD.